This T cell receptor (beta chain) emerged from a study of cytomegalovirus exposure and HLA in healthy donors. This clone was observed a few times. Sequenced by immunoSEQ multiplex PCR; TCRdb stores in-frame clones only, minus some. The table includes about 160,000 clones, around 85% detected once. The germline V gene has CDR1 SGHKS and CDR2 YYEKEE (reference sequence). V dropped 4 bases and J dropped 5; count of bases not matched to a gene: 5. The CDR3 spans 14 residues. This clonotype was sampled from a woman aged 25 to 39 in good health and CMV-seronegative. The specimen sequenced was PBMCs. The rearrangement links TRBV5-5 to TRBJ1-1; 10 positions agree with TRBD1. The CDR3 DNA reads as TGTGCCAGCAGCCAGGGACAGGGGCGGACTGAAGCTTTCTTT. Amino acid sequence: CASSQGQGRTEAFF.